The TCR beta chain under discussion was sequenced for a study of blood T cell repertoires in COVID-19. The wider study: The analysed material was cDNA or gDNA that came from T cells, B-cell-depleted T cells, or PBMCs.

There are 13 residues in the CDR3. V was clipped by 6 bases and J by 1 base, with 7 bases between them. The method was immunoSEQ multiplex PCR; TCRdb's version includes in-frame clones alone and lacks a portion of them. The data show hundreds of thousands of clones, 80% seen once. Sample: PBMCs or T cells enriched from blood (not recorded which). J is TRBJ1-5 and V is TRBV12-3 or TRBV12-4; a possible D gene is TRBD1 (5 bases). This receptor was identified in a man aged 25-45 years with acute COVID-19. The CDR3 loop is CASSPGSNQPQHF. The CDR3, as DNA: TGTGCCAGCAGCCCAGGGAGCAATCAGCCCCAGCATTTT.